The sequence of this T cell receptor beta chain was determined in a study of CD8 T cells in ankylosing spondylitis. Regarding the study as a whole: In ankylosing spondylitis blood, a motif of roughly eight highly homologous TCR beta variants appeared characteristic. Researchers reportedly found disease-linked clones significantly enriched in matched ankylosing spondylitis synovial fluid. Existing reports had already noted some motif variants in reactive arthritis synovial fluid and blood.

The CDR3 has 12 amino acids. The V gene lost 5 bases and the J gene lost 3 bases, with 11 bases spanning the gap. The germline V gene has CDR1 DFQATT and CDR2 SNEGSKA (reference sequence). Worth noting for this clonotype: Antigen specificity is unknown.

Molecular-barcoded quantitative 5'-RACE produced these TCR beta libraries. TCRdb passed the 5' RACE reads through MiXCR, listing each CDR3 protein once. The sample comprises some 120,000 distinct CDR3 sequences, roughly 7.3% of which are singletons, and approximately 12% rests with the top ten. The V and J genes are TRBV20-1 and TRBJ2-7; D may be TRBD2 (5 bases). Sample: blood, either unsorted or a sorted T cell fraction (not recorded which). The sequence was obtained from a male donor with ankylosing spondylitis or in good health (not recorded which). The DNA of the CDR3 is TGCAGTGCTGAGGGTAGAAACTACGAGCAGTACTTC. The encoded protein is CSAEGRNYEQYF.